Presented here are 17 T cell receptor beta chains from one specimen sequenced in a study of T-cell memory formation after mild COVID-19. One entry per CDR3 protein, called by TCRdb with MiXCR from the 5' RACE reads. Among about 29,000 distinct CDR3 sequences listed, roughly an eighth were seen once. The sample was PBMCs or a T cell subset sorted from them (not recorded which). These TCRs come from an adult woman who had mild COVID-19 (a few samples of this study predate the infection). Cell type and time point are not known.

At least ten counts were recorded for this clonotype. The rearrangement links TRBV10-3 to TRBJ1-5; unclear D gene. V lost 3 bases to trimming and J lost 5 bases, with 8 bases between them. The CDR3 runs 13 residues. Germline V lookup: CDR1 ENHRY, CDR2 SYGVKD. CDR3 protein: CAISEAGDQPQHF. The DNA of the CDR3 is TGTGCCATCAGTGAAGCCGGGGATCAGCCCCAGCATTTT.

This clonotype was counted ten times or more. The chain links TRBV19 to TRBJ2-7; D is perhaps TRBD2 (6 bases). This CDR3 is built from 15 residues. Germline-derived CDR1 and CDR2 are LNHDA and SQIVND (reference sequence). V dropped 5 bases and J dropped 7 bases, with 21 bases sitting between them. CDR3 loop: CASSVPLATLVEQYF. The CDR3 coding sequence is TGTGCCAGTAGTGTTCCGCTAGCGACCTTGGTTGAGCAGTACTTC.

This clonotype was seen repeatedly, ten times or more. This chain connects TRBV4-3 to TRBJ2-3; 8 bases are shared with TRBD1. The CDR3 covers 16 residues. With 3 bases clipped from V and 6 bases from J, the junction kept 11 bases outside the gene matches. The germline CDR1 and CDR2 sequences are LGHNA and YSLEER. CDR3 DNA: TGCGCCAGCAGCCAGGAAAGAACAGGGGGAGTCGATACGCAGTATTTT. This gives the protein CASSQERTGGVDTQYF.

This clonotype occurred many times. This chain links TRBV2 with TRBJ1-1; D call uncertain. Trimming shortened V by 4 bases and J by 0 bases, and 12 bases separated the two germline ends. Germline V gives CDR1 SNHLY, CDR2 FYNNEI. CDR3 length: 15 residues. DNA of the CDR3: TGTGCCAGCAGTGCGGGTTTAGGGTTGAACACTGAAGCTTTCTTT. Encoded protein: CASSAGLGLNTEAFF.

Many counts were recorded for this clonotype. V gene TRBV29-1 combines with J gene TRBJ2-3; D not resolved. The V and J ends lost 6 bases and 0 bases respectively, with 13 bases between them. CDR3 size: 14 residues. Per germline, CDR1 SQVTM and CDR2 ANQGSEA. The CDR3 DNA is TGCAGCGTCCGAACTCCAGGTAGCACAGATACGCAGTATTTT. Its protein is CSVRTPGSTDTQYF.

This clonotype was seen many times. CDR3 DNA: TGTGCCAGCAGCTTTACTAACACCGTCCAAGAGACCCAGTACTTC. Its protein is CASSFTNTVQETQYF. The chain combines TRBV11-2 with TRBJ2-5; no firm D call. Between the trimmed V and J ends, which lost 3 bases and 1 base, there was a span of 12 bases. From germline, CDR1 is SGHAT and CDR2 FQNNGV. This CDR3 has 15 residues.

The CDR3 spells CASSPADTQYF. Here the CDR3 DNA reads TGTGCCAGCTCACCAGCAGATACGCAGTATTTT. This sequence joins TRBV18 and TRBJ2-3; unclear D gene. The CDR3 has 11 residues. The germline V gene has CDR1 KGHSH and CDR2 LQKENI. The V and J ends lost 2 bases and 4 bases respectively, with 1 base between them. Supplemented by reference TRBV18 and TRBJ2-3, the full variable domain reads NAGVMQNPRHLVRRRGQEARLRCSPMKGHSHVYWYRQLPEEGLKFMVYLQKENIIDESGMPKERFSAEFPKEGPSILRIQQVVRGDSAAYFCASSPADTQYFGPGTRLTVL.

This clonotype is medium-sized. This chain uses TRBV7-2 with TRBJ1-2; D uncertain. Germline lookup yields CDR1 SGHTA and CDR2 FQGNSA. The V gene lost 1 base and the J gene lost 0 bases, with 9 bases spanning the gap. The CDR3 runs to 15 residues. The CDR3, as DNA: TGTGCCAGCAGCTTAGGACACCAAGCTAACTATGGCTACACCTTC. Translating it yields CASSLGHQANYGYTF.

This clonotype was counted many times. A junction boundary mismatches the germline segment, possibly from a read error. CDR3 amino acids: CASSLSAPSHNEQFF. CDR3 nucleotides: TGTGCCAGCAGCTTATCGGCCCCCTCCCACAATGAGCAGTTCTTC. V and J are TRBV7-9 and TRBJ2-1; D gene uncertain. The CDR3 has 15 amino acids. CDR1 is SEHNR and CDR2 is FQNEAQ in the germline V gene (reference sequence).

At least ten counts were recorded for this clonotype. The chain uses TRBV7-6 and TRBJ2-2; D is tentatively TRBD1 or TRBD2 (5 bases each). CDR3 size: 15 residues. Germline V gene lookup returns CDR1 SGHVS and CDR2 FNYEAQ. Trimming removed 8 bases from V and 1 base from J, with 14 bases in between. The CDR3 reads CASGTGIRNTGELFF. The CDR3 DNA follows: TGTGCCAGCGGGACCGGGATAAGGAACACCGGGGAGCTGTTTTTT. Using reference TRBV7-6 and TRBJ2-2 for the parts outside the CDR3, the full variable domain is GAGVSQSPRYKVTKRGQDVALRCDPISGHVSLYWYRQALGQGPEFLTYFNYEAQQDKSGLPNDRFSAERPEGSISTLTIQRTEQRDSAMYRCASGTGIRNTGELFFGEGSRLTVL.

This clonotype was seen at least ten times. V usage is TRBV24-1 and J usage is TRBJ2-2; tentative D call: TRBD2 (6 bases). CDR3 length: 18 amino acids. V lost 1 base to trimming and J lost 6 bases, with 20 bases between them. The V gene's germline CDR1 is KGHDR and CDR2 SFDVKD. CDR3 protein: CATSDLGAGGKFAGELFF. CDR3 coding DNA: TGTGCCACCAGTGATTTAGGAGCCGGAGGGAAATTCGCCGGGGAGCTGTTTTTT.

This clonotype was found many times. The rearrangement links TRBV20-1 to TRBJ1-2, with TRBD1 matching over 9 bases. The V gene's germline CDR1 is DFQATT and CDR2 SNEGSKA (reference sequence). Germline trimming cut 5 bases from V and 2 bases from J; bases unmatched to any gene: 9. This CDR3 has 15 residues. CDR3 coding DNA: TGCAGTGCTCAAAGAATTGGGACAGGGAACTATGGCTACACCTTC. It is translated as CSAQRIGTGNYGYTF.

The table lists this clonotype with many counts. V usage is TRBV4-1 and J usage is TRBJ1-2, with D tentatively TRBD1 (5 bases). The germline V gene has CDR1 MGHRA and CDR2 YSYEKL. V lost 1 base and J lost 6, with 21 bases in between. The CDR3 covers 17 residues. CDR3 sequence (DNA): TGCGCCAGCAGCCAAGGCCCCATCGGGACGGGGAGCGATGGCTACACCTTC. Translation gives CASSQGPIGTGSDGYTF.

This clonotype was seen ten or more times. The CDR3 bases are TGTGCCAGCAGCTTAGCGCGGGTCCTGGGGGAGACCCAGTACTTC. Translated: CASSLARVLGETQYF. The chain recombines TRBV11-1 with TRBJ2-5, with D tentatively TRBD2 (5 bases). The V and J ends lost 0 bases and 5 bases respectively, with 13 bases between them. The CDR3 runs to 15 residues. Germline CDR1 SGHAT, CDR2 FQDESV (reference sequence).

This clonotype was seen many times. The gene calls are TRBV9 and TRBJ2-7, with TRBD1 as a possible D gene (6 bases). V was trimmed by 4 bases and J by 0 bases, leaving 11 bases between them. Looked up from germline, CDR1 is SGDLS and CDR2 is YYNGEE. The CDR3 spans 14 residues. The CDR3 protein is CASSPGHSSYEQYF. The CDR3 bases are TGTGCCAGCAGCCCGGGACATAGCTCCTACGAGCAGTACTTC.

This clonotype was seen ten or more times. The chain is built from TRBV12-3 or TRBV12-4 and TRBJ2-1, with TRBD1 matching 12 bases. The CDR3 runs 14 residues. The V gene end was trimmed by 3 bases and the J gene end by 9 bases; junction bases not matched to a gene: 3. The CDR3 spells CASSFGTGGSEQFF. In nucleotides, the CDR3 is TGTGCCAGCAGTTTCGGGACAGGGGGCAGTGAGCAGTTCTTC.

The rearrangement uses TRBV12-3 or TRBV12-4 and TRBJ2-7, with TRBD1 as a possible D gene (6 bases). This CDR3 comprises 14 residues. The V gene lost 4 bases and the J gene lost 1 base, with 11 bases spanning the gap. CDR3 region: CASSSYRDSYEQYF. In DNA, the CDR3 is TGTGCCAGCAGTTCCTACAGGGATTCCTACGAGCAGTACTTC.